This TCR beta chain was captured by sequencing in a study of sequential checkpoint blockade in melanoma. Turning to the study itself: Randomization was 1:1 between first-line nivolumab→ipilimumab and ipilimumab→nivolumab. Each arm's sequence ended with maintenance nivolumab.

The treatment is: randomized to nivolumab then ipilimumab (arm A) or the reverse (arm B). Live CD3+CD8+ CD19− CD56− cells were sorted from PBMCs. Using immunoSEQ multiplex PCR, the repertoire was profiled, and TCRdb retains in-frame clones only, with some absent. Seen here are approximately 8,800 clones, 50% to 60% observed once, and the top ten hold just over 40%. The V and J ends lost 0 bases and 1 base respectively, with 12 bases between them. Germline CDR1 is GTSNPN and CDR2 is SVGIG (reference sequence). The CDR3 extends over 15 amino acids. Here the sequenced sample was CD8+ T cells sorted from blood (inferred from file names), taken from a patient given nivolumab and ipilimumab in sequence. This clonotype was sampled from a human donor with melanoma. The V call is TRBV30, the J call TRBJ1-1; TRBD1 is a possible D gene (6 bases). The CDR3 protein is CAWSVFGGANTEAFF. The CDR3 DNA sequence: TGTGCCTGGAGTGTATTTGGGGGCGCGAACACTGAAGCTTTCTTT.